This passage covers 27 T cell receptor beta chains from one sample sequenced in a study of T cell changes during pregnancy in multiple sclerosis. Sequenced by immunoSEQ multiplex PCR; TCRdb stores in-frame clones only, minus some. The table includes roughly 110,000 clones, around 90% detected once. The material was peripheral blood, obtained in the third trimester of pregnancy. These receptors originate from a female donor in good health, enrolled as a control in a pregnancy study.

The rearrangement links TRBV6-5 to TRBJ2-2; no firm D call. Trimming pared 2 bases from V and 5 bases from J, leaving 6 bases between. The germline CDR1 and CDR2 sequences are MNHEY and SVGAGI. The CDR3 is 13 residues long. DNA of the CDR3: TGTGCCAGCAGTTACCCCGGGACCGGGGAGCTGTTTTTT. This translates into CASSYPGTGELFF.

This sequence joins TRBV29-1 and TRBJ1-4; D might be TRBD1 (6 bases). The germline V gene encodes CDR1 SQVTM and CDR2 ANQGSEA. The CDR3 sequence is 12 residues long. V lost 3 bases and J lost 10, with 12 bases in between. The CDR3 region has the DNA TGCAGCGTTGACAGGGGAGAGGGAAAACTGTTTTTT. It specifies CSVDRGEGKLFF.

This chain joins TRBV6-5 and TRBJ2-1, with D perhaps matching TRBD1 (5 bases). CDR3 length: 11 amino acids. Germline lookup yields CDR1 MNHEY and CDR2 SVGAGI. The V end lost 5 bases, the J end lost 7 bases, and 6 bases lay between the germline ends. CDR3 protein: CASSAGNEQFF. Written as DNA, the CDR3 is TGTGCCAGCAGTGCAGGGAATGAGCAGTTCTTC.

As DNA, the CDR3 is TGTGCCAGCAGCCGCTCACTAGCGGCCACCACAGATACGCAGTATTTT. As protein: CASSRSLAATTDTQYF. This chain uses TRBV11-3 with TRBJ2-3, with TRBD2 matching 8 bases. The V gene end was trimmed by 5 bases and the J gene end by 2 bases; junction bases not matched to a gene: 9. CDR1 is SGHNT and CDR2 is YENEEA in the germline V gene. This CDR3 is 16 amino acids long.

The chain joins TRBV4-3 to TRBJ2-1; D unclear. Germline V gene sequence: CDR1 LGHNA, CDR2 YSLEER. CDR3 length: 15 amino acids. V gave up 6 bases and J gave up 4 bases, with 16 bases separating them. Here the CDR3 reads CASSIHKSQYNEQFF. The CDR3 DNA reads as TGCGCCAGCAGTATACACAAATCTCAGTACAATGAGCAGTTCTTC.

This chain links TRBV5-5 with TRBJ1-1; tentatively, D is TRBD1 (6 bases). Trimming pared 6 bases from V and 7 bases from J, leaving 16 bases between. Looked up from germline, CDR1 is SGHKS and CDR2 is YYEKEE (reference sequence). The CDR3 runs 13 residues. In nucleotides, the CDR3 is TGTGCCAGCATCCCCAGGGGAGGGGATGAAGCTTTCTTT. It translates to CASIPRGGDEAFF. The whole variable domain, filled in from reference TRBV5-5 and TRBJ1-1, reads DAGVTQSPTHLIKTRGQQVTLRCSPISGHKSVSWYQQVLGQGPQFIFQYYEKEERGRGNFPDRFSARQFPNYSSELNVNALLLGDSALYLCASIPRGGDEAFFGQGTRLTVV.

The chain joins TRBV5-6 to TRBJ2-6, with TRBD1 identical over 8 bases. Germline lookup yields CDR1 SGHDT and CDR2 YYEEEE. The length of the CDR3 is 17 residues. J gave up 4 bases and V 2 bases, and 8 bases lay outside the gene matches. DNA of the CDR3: TGTGCCAGCAGCTTTAGGACAGGGCTCTCAGGGGCCAACGTCCTGACTTTC. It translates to CASSFRTGLSGANVLTF.

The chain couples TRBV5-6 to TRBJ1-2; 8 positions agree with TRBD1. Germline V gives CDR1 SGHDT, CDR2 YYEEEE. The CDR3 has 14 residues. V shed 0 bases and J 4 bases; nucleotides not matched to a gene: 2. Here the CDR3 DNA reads TGTGCCAGCAGCTTGGCGGGACAGGTCTATGGCTACACCTTC. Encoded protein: CASSLAGQVYGYTF.

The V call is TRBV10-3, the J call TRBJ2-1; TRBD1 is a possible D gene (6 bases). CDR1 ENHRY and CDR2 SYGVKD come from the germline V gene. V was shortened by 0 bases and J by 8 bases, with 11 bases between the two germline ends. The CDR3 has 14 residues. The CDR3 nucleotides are TGTGCCATCAGTGAGTCGGCAGGGGTGGATGAGCAGTTCTTC. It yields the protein CAISESAGVDEQFF.

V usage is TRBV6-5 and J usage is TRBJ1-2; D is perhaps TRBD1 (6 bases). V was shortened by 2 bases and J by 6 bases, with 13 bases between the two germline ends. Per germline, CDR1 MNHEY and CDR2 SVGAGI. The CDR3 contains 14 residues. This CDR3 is CASSYGTSGDGYTF. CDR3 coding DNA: TGTGCCAGCAGTTACGGTACCTCAGGGGATGGCTACACCTTC.

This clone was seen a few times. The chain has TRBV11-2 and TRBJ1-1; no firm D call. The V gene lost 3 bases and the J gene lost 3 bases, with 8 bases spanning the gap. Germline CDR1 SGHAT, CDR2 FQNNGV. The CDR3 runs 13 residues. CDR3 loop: CASSFNSYTEAFF. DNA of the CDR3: TGTGCCAGCAGCTTCAACAGTTACACTGAAGCTTTCTTT.

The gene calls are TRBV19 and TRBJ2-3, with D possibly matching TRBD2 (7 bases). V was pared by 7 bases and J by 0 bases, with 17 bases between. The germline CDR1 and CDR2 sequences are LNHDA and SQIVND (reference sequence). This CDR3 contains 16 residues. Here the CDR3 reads CASNEGGGRSTDTQYF. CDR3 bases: TGTGCCAGTAACGAAGGCGGGGGCCGTAGCACAGATACGCAGTATTTT.

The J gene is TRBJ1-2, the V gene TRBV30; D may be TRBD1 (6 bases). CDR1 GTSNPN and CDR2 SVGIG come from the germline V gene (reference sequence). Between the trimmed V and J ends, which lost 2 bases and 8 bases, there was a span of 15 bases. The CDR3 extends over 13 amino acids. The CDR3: CAWSNTGSWGYTF. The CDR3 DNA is TGTGCCTGGAGTAATACAGGGAGTTGGGGCTACACCTTC.

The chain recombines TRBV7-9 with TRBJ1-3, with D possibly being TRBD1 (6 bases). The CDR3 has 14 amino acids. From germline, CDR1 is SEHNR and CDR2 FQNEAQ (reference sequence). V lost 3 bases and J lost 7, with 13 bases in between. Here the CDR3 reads CASSFPGQGNTIYF. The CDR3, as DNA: TGTGCCAGCAGCTTTCCCGGGCAGGGGAACACCATATATTTT.

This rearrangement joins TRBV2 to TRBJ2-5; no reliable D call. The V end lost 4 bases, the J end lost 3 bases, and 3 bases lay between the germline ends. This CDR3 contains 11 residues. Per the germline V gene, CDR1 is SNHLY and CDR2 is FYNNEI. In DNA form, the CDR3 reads TGTGCCAGCAGTGGCGAAGAGACCCAGTACTTC. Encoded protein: CASSGEETQYF.

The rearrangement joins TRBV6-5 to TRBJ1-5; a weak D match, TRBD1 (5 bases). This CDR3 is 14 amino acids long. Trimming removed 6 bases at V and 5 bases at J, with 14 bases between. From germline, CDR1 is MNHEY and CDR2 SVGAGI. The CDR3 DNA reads TGTGCCAGCAGCCGGAGGGGAGGTTATCAGCCCCAGCATTTT. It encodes CASSRRGGYQPQHF.

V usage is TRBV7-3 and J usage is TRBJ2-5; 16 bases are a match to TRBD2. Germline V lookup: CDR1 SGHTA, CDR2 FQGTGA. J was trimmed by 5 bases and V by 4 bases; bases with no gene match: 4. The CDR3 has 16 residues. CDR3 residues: CASSSGTSGGAETQYF. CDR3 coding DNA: TGTGCCAGCAGCTCTGGGACTAGCGGGGGGGCCGAGACCCAGTACTTC. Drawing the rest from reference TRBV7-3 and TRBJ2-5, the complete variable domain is GAGVSQTPSNKVTEKGKYVELRCDPISGHTALYWYRQSLGQGPEFLIYFQGTGAADDSGLPNDRFFAVRPEGSVSTLKIQRTERGDSAVYLCASSSGTSGGAETQYFGPGTRLLVL.

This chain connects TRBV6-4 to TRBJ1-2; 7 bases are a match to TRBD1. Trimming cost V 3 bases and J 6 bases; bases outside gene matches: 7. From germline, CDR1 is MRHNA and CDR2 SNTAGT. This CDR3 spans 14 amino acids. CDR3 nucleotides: TGTGCCAGCAGTGAGGGGCAGGGGGTAGATGGCTACACCTTC. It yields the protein CASSEGQGVDGYTF.

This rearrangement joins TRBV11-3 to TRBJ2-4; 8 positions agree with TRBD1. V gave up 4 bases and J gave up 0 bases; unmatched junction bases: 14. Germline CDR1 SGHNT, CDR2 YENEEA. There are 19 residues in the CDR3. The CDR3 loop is CASSSGQGRGGLAKNIQYF. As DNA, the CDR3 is TGTGCCAGCAGCTCAGGACAGGGCCGAGGGGGGCTAGCCAAAAACATTCAGTACTTC.

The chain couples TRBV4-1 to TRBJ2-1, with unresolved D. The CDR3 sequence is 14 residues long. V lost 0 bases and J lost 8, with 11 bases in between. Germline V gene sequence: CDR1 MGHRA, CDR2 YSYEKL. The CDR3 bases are TGCGCCAGCAGCCAAGATCGAGGTAACGATGAGCAGTTCTTC. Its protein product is CASSQDRGNDEQFF.

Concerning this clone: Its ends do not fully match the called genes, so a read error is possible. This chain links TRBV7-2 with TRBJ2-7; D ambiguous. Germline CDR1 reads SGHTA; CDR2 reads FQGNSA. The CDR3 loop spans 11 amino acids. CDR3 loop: CVSSLRYEQYF. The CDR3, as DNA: TGTGTCAGCAGCTTGCGGTACGAGCAGTACTTC.

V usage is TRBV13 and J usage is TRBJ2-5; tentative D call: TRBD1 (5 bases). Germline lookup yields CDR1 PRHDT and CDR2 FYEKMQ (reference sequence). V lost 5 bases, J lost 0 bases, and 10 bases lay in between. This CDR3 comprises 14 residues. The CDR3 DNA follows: TGTGCCAGCAGCGAGGACAACGACCAAGAGACCCAGTACTTC. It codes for CASSEDNDQETQYF.

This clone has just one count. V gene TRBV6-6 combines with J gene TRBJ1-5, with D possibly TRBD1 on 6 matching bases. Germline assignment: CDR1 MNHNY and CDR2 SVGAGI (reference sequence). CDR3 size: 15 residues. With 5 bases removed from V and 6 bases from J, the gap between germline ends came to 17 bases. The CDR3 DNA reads TGTGCCAGCAGTACCCCCTTGACAGGAGGTCAGCCCCAGCATTTT. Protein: CASSTPLTGGQPQHF.

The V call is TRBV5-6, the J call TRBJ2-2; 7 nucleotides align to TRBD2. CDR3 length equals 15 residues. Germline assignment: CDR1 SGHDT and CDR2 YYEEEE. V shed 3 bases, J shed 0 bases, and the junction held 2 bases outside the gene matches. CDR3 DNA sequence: TGTGCCAGCAGCTGGGGGGGAACGAACACCGGGGAGCTGTTTTTT. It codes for CASSWGGTNTGELFF.

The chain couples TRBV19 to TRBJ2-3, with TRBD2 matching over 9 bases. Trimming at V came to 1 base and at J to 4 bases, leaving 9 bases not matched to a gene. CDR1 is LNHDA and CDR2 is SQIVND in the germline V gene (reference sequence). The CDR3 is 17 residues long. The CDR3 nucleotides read TGTGCCAGTAGTATAGCCCTCGGGCGGGGGGGGCCAGATACGCAGTATTTT. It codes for CASSIALGRGGPDTQYF.

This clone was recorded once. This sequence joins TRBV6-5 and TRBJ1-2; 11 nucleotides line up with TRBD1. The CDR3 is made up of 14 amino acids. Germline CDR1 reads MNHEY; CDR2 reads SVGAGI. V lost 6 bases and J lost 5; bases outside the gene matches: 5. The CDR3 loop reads CASRWTGGKYGYTF. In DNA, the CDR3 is TGTGCCAGCAGGTGGACAGGGGGCAAATATGGCTACACCTTC.

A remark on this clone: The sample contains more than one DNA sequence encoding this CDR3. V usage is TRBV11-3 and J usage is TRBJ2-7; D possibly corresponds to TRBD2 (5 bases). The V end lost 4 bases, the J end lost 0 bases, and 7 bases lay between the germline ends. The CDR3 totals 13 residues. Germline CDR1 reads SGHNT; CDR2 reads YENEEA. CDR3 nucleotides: TGTGCCAGCAGCTCCCGGGACTCCTACGAGCAGTACTTC. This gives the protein CASSSRDSYEQYF.